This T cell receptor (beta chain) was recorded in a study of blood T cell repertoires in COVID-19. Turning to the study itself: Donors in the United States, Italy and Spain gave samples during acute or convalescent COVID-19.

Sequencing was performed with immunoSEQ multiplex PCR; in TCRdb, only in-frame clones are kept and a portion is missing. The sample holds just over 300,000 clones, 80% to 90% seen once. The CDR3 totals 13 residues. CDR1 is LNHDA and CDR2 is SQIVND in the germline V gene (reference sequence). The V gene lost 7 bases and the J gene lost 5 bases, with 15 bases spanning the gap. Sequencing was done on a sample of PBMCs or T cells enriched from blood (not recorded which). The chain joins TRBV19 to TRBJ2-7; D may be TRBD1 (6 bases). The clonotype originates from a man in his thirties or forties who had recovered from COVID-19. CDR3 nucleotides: TGTGCCAGTAAGAAACAGGGAAGCCACGAGCAGTACTTC. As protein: CASKKQGSHEQYF.